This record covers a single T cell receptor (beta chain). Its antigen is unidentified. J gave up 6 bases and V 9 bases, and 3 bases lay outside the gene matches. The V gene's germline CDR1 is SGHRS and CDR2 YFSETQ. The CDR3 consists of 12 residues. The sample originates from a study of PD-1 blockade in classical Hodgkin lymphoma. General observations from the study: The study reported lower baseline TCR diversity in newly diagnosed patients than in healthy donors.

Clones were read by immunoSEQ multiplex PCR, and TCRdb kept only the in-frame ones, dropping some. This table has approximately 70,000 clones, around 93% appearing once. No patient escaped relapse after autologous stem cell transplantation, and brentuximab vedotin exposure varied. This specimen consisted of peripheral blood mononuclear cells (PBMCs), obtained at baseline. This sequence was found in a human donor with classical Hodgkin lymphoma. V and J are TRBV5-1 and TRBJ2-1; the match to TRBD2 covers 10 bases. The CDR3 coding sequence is TGCGCCATTCGACTAGCGGGCAATGAGCAGTTCTTC. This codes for CAIRLAGNEQFF.